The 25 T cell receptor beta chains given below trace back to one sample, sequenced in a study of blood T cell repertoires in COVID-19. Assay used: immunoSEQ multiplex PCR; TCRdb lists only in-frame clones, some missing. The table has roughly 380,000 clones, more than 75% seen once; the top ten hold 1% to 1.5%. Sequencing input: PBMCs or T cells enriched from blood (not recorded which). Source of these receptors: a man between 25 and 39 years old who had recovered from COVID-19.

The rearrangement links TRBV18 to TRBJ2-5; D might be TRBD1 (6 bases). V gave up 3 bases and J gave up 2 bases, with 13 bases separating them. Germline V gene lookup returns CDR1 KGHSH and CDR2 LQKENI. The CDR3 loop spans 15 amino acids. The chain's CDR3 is CASSPSARGQETQYF. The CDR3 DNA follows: TGTGCCAGCTCACCTTCGGCAAGGGGGCAAGAGACCCAGTACTTC.

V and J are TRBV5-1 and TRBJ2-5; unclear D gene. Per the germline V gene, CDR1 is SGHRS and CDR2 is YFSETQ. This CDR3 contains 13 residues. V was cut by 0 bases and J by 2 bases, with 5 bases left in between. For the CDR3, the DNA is TGCGCCAGCAGCTTGGGGCGGCAAGAGACCCAGTACTTC. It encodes CASSLGRQETQYF.

The CDR3 spells CASSLLAGDSYNEQFF. CDR3 in DNA: TGTGCCAGCAGTTTACTAGCGGGGGACTCATACAATGAGCAGTTCTTC. The chain links TRBV27 to TRBJ2-1, with 10 bases fitting TRBD2. The CDR3 runs 16 residues. Germline V gives CDR1 MNHEY, CDR2 SMNVEV (reference sequence). With 2 bases clipped from V and 4 bases from J, the junction kept 5 bases outside the gene matches.

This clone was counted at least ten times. The DNA of the CDR3 is TGTGCCAGCAGCTTGCTGTCTAGCACTGAAGCTTTCTTT. Protein sequence: CASSLLSSTEAFF. The chain joins TRBV5-6 to TRBJ1-1; D is unclear. Germline V gene lookup returns CDR1 SGHDT and CDR2 YYEEEE. CDR3 length: 13 amino acids. V lost 1 base, J lost 4 bases, and 8 bases lay in between.

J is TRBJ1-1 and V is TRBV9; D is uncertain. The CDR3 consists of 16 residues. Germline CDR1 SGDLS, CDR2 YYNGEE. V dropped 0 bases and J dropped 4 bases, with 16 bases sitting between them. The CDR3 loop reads CASSVGSVRVTTEAFF. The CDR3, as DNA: TGTGCCAGCAGCGTAGGAAGTGTCCGGGTGACCACTGAAGCTTTCTTT.

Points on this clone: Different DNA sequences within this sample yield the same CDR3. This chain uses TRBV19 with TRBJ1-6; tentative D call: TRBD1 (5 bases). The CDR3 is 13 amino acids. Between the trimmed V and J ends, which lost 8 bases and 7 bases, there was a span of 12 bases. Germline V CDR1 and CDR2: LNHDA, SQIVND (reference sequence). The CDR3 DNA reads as TGTGCCAGTTCTGATCGGGGGAATTCACCCCTCCACTTT. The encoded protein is CASSDRGNSPLHF.

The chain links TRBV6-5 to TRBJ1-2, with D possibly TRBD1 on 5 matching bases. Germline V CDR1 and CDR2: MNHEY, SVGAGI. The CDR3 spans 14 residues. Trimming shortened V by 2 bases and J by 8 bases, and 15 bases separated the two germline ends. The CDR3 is CASSYKAGRDGYTF. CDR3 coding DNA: TGTGCCAGCAGTTACAAGGCAGGGAGGGACGGCTACACCTTC.

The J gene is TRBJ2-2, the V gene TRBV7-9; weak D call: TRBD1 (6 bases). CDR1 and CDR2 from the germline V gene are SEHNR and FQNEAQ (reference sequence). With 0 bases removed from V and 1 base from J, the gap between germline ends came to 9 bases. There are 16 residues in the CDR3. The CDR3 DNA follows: TGTGCCAGCAGCTTAGCGGGCAGGGGGAACACCGGGGAGCTGTTTTTT. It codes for CASSLAGRGNTGELFF.

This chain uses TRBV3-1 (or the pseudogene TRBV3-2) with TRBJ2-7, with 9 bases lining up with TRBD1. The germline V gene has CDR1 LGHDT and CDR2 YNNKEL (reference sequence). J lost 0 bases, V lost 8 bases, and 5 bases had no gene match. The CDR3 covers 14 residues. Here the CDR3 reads CASQGTGSSYEQYF. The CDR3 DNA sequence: TGTGCCAGCCAGGGGACAGGGTCCTCCTACGAGCAGTACTTC.

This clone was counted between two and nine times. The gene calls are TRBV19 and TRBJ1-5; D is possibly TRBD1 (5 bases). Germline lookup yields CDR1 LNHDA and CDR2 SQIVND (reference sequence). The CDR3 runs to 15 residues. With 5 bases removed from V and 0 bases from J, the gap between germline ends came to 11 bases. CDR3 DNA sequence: TGTGCCAGTAGTCAGCAGGGTTATAGCAATCAGCCCCAGCATTTT. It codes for CASSQQGYSNQPQHF.

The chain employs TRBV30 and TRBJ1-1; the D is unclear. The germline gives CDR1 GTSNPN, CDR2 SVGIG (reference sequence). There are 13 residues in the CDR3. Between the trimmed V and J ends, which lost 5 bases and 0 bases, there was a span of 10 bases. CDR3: CAWELEVNTEAFF. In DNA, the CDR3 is TGTGCCTGGGAGCTCGAGGTGAACACTGAAGCTTTCTTT. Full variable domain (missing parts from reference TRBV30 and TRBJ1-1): SQTIHQWPATLVQPVGSPLSLECTVEGTSNPNLYWYRQAAGRGLQLLFYSVGIGQISSEVPQNLSASRPQDRQFILSSKKLLLSDSGFYLCAWELEVNTEAFFGQGTRLTVV.

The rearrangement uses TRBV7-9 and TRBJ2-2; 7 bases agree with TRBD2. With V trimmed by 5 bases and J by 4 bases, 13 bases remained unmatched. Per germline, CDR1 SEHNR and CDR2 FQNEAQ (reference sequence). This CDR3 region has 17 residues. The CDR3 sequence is CASSPRPGSGTTGELFF. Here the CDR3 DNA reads TGTGCCAGCAGCCCCCGCCCAGGGAGCGGGACCACCGGGGAGCTGTTTTTT.

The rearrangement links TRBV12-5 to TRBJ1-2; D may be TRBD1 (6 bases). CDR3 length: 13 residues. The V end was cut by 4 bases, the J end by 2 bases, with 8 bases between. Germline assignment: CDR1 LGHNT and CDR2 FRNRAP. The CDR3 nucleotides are TGTGCTAGTGGTTCTACAGGGAACTATGGCTACACCTTC. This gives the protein CASGSTGNYGYTF.

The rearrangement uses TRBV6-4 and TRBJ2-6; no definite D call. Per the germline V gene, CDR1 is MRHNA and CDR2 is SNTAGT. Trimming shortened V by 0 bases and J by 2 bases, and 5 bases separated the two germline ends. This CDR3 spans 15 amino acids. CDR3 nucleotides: TGTGCCAGCAGTGACTCGAGTACTGGGGCCAACGTCCTGACTTTC. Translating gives CASSDSSTGANVLTF.

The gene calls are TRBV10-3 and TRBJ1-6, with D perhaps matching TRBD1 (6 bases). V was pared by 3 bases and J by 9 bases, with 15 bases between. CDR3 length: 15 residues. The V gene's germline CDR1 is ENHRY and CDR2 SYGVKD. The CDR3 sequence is CAISDLRTEGSPLHF. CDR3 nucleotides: TGTGCCATCAGTGACCTTAGGACAGAGGGTTCACCCCTCCACTTT.

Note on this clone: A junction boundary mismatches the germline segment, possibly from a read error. CDR3 amino acids: CAWSDRLGAGGYNEQFF. The CDR3 nucleotides read TGTGCCTGGAGTGACCGCCTAGGGGCGGGGGGGTACAATGAGCAATTCTTC. V and J are TRBV30 and TRBJ2-1; 9 bases line up with TRBD2. CDR3 length equals 17 residues. The V gene's germline CDR1 is GTSNPN and CDR2 SVGIG (reference sequence).

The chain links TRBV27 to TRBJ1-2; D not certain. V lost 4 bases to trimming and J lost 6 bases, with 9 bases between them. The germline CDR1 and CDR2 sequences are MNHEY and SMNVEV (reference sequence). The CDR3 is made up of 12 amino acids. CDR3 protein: CASSSSRDGYTF. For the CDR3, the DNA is TGTGCCAGCAGTTCGTCGAGGGATGGCTACACCTTC.

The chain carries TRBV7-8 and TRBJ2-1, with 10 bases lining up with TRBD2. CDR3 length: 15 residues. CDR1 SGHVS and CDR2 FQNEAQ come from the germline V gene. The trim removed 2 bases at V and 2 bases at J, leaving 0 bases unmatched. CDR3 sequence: CASSLTSGAYNEQFF. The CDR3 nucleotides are TGTGCCAGCAGCTTAACTAGCGGGGCCTACAATGAGCAGTTCTTC.

CDR3 residues: CASSLLGGTNEKLFF. CDR3 bases: TGTGCCAGCAGCCTCCTTGGAGGAACTAATGAAAAACTGTTTTTT. The chain uses TRBV11-2 and TRBJ1-4, with D unresolved. Trimming took 5 bases from V and 1 from J, leaving 11 bases between them. Germline V lookup: CDR1 SGHAT, CDR2 FQNNGV. CDR3 size: 15 residues. The complete variable domain, with remaining parts taken from reference TRBV11-2 and TRBJ1-4, reads EAGVAQSPRYKIIEKRQSVAFWCNPISGHATLYWYQQILGQGPKLLIQFQNNGVVDDSQLPKDRFSAERLKGVDSTLKIQPAKLEDSAVYLCASSLLGGTNEKLFFGSGTQLSVL.

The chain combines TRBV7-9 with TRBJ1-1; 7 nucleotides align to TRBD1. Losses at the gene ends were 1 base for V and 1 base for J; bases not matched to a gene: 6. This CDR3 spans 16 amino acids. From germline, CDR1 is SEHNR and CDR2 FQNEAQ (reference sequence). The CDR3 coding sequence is TGTGCCAGCAGCTTAGGTTCAGGGGGTCGGAACACTGAAGCTTTCTTT. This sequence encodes CASSLGSGGRNTEAFF.

CDR3 in DNA: TGTGCCAGCACCCAGGGAGGGGGGGCCAATCAGCCCCAGCATTTT. Protein: CASTQGGGANQPQHF. The genes are TRBV6-6 and TRBJ1-5, with D tentatively TRBD1 (6 bases). Trimming shortened V by 7 bases and J by 3 bases, and 16 bases separated the two germline ends. CDR3 length: 15 amino acids. Germline loops: CDR1 MNHNY, CDR2 SVGAGI (reference sequence).

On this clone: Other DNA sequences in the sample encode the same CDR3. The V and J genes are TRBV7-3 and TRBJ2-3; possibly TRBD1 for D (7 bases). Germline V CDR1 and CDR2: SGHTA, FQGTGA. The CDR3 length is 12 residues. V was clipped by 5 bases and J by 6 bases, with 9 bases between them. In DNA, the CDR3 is TGTGCCAGCAGCCCAGGGGGGGATACGCAGTATTTT. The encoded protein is CASSPGGDTQYF.

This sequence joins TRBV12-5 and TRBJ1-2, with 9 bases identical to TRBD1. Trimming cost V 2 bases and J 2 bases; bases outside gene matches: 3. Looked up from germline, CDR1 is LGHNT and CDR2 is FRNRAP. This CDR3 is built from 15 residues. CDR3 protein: CASGLIGQGNYGYTF. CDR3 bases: TGTGCTAGTGGTTTGATAGGACAGGGGAACTATGGCTACACCTTC.

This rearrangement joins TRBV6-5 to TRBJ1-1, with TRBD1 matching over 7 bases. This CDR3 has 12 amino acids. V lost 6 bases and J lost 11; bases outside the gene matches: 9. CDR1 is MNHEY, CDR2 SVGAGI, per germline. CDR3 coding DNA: TGTGCCAGCAGCCGCCTAACAGGGGACGCTTTCTTT. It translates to CASSRLTGDAFF.

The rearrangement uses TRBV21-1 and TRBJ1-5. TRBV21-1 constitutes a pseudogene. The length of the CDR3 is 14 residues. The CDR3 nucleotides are TGTGCCAGCAGCTTTAAACTGATCAATCAGCCCCAGCATTTT. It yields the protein CASSFKLINQPQHF.